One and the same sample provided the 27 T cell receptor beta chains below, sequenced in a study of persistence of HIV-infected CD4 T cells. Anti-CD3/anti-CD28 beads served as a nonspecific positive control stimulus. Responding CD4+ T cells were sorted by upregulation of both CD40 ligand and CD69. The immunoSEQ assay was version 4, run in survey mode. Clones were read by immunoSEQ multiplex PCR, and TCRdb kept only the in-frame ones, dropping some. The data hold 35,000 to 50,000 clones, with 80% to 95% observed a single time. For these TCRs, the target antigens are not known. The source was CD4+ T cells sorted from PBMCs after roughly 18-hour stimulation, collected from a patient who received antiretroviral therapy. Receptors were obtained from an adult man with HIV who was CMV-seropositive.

The CDR3 DNA reads TGTGCCAGCTCACCACCAGGGGTTGGCACCGGGGAGCTGTTTTTT. It yields the protein CASSPPGVGTGELFF. The rearrangement uses TRBV18 and TRBJ2-2, with TRBD1 as a possible D gene (5 bases). Germline-derived CDR1 and CDR2 are KGHSH and LQKENI. With 0 bases removed from V and 4 bases from J, the gap between germline ends came to 9 bases. This CDR3 has 15 amino acids.

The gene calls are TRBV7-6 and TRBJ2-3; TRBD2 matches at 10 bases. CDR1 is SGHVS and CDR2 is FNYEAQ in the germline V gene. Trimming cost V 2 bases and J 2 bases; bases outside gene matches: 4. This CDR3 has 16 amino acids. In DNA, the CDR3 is TGTGCCAGCAGCTTAATGACTAGCGGGCTCACAGATACGCAGTATTTT. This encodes CASSLMTSGLTDTQYF.

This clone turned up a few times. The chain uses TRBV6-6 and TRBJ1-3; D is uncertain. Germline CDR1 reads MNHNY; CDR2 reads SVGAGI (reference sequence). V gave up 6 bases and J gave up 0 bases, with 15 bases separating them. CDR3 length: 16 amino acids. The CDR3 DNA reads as TGTGCCAGCAGCAACGGGCGGCAGCCCTCTGGAAACACCATATATTTT. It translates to CASSNGRQPSGNTIYF.

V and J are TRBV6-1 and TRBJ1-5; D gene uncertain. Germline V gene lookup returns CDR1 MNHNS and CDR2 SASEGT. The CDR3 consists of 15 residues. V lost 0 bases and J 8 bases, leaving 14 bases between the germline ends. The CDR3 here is CASSEAPTRGEPQHF. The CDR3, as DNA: TGTGCCAGCAGTGAAGCACCAACCCGTGGCGAGCCCCAGCATTTT.

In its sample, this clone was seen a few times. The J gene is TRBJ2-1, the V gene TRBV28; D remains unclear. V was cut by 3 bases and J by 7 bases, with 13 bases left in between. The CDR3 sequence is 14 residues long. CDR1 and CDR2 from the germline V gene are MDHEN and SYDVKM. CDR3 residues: CASSLVPRRNEQFF. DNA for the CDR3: TGTGCCAGCAGTTTGGTCCCACGCAGGAATGAGCAGTTCTTC.

The CDR3 region is CASRIGGLDTGELFF. DNA of the CDR3: TGTGCCAGCAGGATTGGTGGGTTGGACACCGGGGAGCTGTTTTTT. The chain is built from TRBV6-5 and TRBJ2-2; unclear D gene. This CDR3 has 15 residues. Trimming cost V 6 bases and J 3 bases, with 14 bases left between them. Germline V gene lookup returns CDR1 MNHEY and CDR2 SVGAGI.

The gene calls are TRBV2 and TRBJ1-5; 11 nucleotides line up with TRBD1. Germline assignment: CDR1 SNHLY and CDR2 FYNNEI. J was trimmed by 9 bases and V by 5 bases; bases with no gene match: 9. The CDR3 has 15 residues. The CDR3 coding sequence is TGTGCCAGCAGTACCGGGACAGGGGGGTCGTGGCCCCAGCATTTT. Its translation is CASSTGTGGSWPQHF.

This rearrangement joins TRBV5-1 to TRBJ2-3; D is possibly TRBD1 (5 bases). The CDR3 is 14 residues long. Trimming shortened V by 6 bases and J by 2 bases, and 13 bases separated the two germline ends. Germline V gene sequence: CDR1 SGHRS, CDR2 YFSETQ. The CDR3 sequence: CASKVHRTTDTQYF. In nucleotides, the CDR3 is TGCGCCAGCAAAGTCCACAGGACCACAGATACGCAGTATTTT.

In DNA form, the CDR3 reads TGTGCCAGCAGTTTACTAGCGGCTGTCACAGATACGCAGTATTTT. It translates to CASSLLAAVTDTQYF. The genes are TRBV6-5 and TRBJ2-3, with 8 bases fitting TRBD2. Germline lookup yields CDR1 MNHEY and CDR2 SVGAGI. V dropped 4 bases and J dropped 2; count of bases not matched to a gene: 5. The CDR3 covers 15 residues.

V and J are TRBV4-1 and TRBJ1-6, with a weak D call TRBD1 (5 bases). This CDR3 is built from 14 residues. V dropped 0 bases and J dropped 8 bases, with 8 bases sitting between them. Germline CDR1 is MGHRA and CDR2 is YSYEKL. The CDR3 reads CASSQDGGYSPLHF. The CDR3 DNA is TGCGCCAGCAGCCAAGATGGGGGGTATTCACCCCTCCACTTT.

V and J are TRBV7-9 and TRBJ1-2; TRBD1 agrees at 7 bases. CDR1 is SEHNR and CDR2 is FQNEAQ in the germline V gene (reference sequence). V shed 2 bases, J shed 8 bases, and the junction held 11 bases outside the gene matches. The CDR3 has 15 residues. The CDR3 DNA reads TGTGCCAGCAGCTTAAGAGACCAGGGGGTTTCCGGCTACACCTTC. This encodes CASSLRDQGVSGYTF.

CDR3 DNA sequence: TGCGCCAGCAAGGAAGCGCCAGGGGTCGGCTACACCTTC. Translating gives CASKEAPGVGYTF. The chain has TRBV10-2 and TRBJ1-2; D possibly corresponds to TRBD1 (6 bases). Germline CDR1 WSHSY, CDR2 SAAADI. V was clipped by 7 bases and J by 8 bases, with 17 bases between them. The CDR3 totals 13 residues.

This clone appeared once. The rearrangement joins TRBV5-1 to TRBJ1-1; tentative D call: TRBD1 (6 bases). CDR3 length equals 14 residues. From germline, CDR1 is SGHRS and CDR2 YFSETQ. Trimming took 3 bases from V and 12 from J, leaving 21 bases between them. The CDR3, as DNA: TGCGCCAGCAGCTACGAACAGGGCATTGGCGTGACTTTCTTT. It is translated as CASSYEQGIGVTFF.

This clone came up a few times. CDR3 in amino acids: CASSSQQGWREQFF. The CDR3 nucleotides are TGTGCCAGCAGTTCCCAGCAGGGTTGGCGTGAGCAGTTCTTC. This chain connects TRBV28 to TRBJ2-1, with D perhaps matching TRBD1 (5 bases). Between the trimmed V and J ends, which lost 4 bases and 9 bases, there was a span of 16 bases. The CDR3 consists of 14 residues. Looked up from germline, CDR1 is MDHEN and CDR2 is SYDVKM.

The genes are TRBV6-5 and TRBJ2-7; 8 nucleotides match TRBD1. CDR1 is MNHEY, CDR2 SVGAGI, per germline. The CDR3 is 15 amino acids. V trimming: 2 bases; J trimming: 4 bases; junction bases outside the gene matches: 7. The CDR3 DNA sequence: TGTGCCAGCAGTTACAGGGGGACAGGACCGTACGAGCAGTACTTC. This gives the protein CASSYRGTGPYEQYF.

DNA for the CDR3: TGTGCCAGCAGTTTAGCGGGGGGGATCCCCTACAATGAGCAGTTCTTC. Residues: CASSLAGGIPYNEQFF. V usage is TRBV6-2 or TRBV6-3 and J usage is TRBJ2-1, with 11 bases lining up with TRBD2. The ends lost 4 bases at V and 2 bases at J; junction bases unmatched: 4. This CDR3 region has 16 residues. Germline CDR1 MNHEY, CDR2 SVGEGT.

The CDR3 protein is CASSYHSGQGRPNEKLFF. The CDR3 DNA reads as TGTGCCAGCAGCTACCACTCGGGACAGGGGCGGCCTAATGAAAAACTGTTTTTT. The V and J genes are TRBV7-7 and TRBJ1-4; 10 nucleotides line up with TRBD1. V was pared by 4 bases and J by 3 bases, with 11 bases of the junction left unmatched. Per germline, CDR1 SSHAT and CDR2 FNYEAQ (reference sequence). The CDR3 spans 18 residues.

In DNA form, the CDR3 reads TGTGCCAGTACGGGGAGGGACACAGATACGCAGTATTTT. It specifies CASTGRDTDTQYF. The J gene is TRBJ2-3, the V gene TRBV19; TRBD2 matches at 7 bases. The CDR3 runs to 13 residues. CDR1 LNHDA and CDR2 SQIVND come from the germline V gene (reference sequence). Trimming cost V 7 bases and J 2 bases; bases outside gene matches: 3.

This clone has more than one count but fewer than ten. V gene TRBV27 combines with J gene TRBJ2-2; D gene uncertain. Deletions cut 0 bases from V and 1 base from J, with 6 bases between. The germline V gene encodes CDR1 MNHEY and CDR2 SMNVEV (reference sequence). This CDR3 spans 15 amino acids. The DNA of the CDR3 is TGTGCCAGCAGTTTATCTCCCAGGAACACCGGGGAGCTGTTTTTT. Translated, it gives CASSLSPRNTGELFF.

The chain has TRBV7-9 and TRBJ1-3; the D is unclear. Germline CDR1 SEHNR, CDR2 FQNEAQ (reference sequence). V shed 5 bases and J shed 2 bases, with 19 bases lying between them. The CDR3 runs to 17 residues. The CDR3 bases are TGTGCCAGCAGCCCATTTGCCCCAGCCGTAGCTGGAAACACCATATATTTT. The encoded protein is CASSPFAPAVAGNTIYF.

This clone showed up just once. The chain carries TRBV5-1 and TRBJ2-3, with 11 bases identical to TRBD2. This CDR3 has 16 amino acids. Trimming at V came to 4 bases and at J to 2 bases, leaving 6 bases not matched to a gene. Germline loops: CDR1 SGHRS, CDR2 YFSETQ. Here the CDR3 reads CASSQTSGATTDTQYF. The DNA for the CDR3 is TGCGCCAGCAGCCAGACTAGCGGGGCTACCACAGATACGCAGTATTTT.

CDR3 residues: CATSDRGQGAPGGYGYTF. The CDR3 DNA follows: TGTGCCACCAGTGATCGTGGACAGGGCGCGCCCGGGGGCTATGGCTACACCTTC. The chain recombines TRBV24-1 with TRBJ1-2; TRBD1 matches at 8 bases. In germline, CDR1 is KGHDR, CDR2 SFDVKD. After removal of 3 bases from V and 4 bases from J, the junction contained 15 bases not matched to a gene. CDR3 length equals 18 residues.

The CDR3 region is CASSRRTGSSHYEQYF. DNA for the CDR3: TGTGCCAGTAGTCGACGGACAGGGTCCTCCCACTACGAGCAGTACTTC. The chain employs TRBV19 and TRBJ2-7; 8 nucleotides align to TRBD1. CDR1 is LNHDA, CDR2 SQIVND, per germline (reference sequence). J was trimmed by 3 bases and V by 5 bases; bases with no gene match: 12. This CDR3 is 16 amino acids long.

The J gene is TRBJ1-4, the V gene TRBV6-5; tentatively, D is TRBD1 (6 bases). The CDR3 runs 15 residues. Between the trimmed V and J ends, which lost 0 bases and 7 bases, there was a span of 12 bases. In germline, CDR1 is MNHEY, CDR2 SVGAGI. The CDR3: CASSYSTGGAEKLFF. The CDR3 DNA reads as TGTGCCAGCAGTTACTCGACAGGAGGGGCTGAAAAACTGTTTTTT.

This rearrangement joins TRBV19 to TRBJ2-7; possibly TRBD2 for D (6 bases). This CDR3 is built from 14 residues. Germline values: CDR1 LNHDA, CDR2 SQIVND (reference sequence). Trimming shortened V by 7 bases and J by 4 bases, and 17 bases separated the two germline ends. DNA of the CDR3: TGTGCCAGTAAATTCAAGGCAGGGACTTACGAGCAGTACTTC. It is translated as CASKFKAGTYEQYF.

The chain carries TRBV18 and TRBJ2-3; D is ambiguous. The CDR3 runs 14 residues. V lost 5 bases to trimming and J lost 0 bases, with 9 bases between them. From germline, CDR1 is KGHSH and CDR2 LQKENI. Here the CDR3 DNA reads TGTGCCAGCTCAGGCTCCGACAGCACAGATACGCAGTATTTT. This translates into CASSGSDSTDTQYF.

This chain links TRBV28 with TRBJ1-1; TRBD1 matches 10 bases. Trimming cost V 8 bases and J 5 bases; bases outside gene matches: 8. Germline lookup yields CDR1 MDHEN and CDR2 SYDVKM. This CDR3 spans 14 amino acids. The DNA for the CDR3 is TGTGCCAGCGAACCGGGACAGGGGTCGACTGAAGCTTTCTTT. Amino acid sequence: CASEPGQGSTEAFF.